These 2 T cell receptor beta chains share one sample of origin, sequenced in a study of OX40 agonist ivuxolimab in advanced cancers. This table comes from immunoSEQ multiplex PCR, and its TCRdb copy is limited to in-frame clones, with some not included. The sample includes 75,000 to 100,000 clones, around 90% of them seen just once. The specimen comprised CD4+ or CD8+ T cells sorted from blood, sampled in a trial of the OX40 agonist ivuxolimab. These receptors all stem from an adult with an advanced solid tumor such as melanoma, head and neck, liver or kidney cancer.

CDR3 loop: CASSLGQDSNQPQHF. In nucleotides, the CDR3 is TGTGCCAGCAGCTTGGGACAGGATAGCAATCAGCCCCAGCATTTT. The rearrangement links TRBV5-6 to TRBJ1-5; TRBD1 is a possible D gene (6 bases). V lost 0 bases and J 0 bases, leaving 7 bases between the germline ends. This CDR3 is 15 amino acids long. Germline values: CDR1 SGHDT, CDR2 YYEEEE.

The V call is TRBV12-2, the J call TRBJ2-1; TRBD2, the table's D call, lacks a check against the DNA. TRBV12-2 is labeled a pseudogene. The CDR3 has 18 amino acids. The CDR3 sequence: CASRLTGTSGKGGNEQFF. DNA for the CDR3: TGTGCAAGTCGCTTAACCGGGACTAGCGGGAAGGGGGGGAATGAGCAGTTCTTC.